The 24 T cell receptor beta chains below were found in one sample sequenced in a study of patients and donors after allogeneic stem cell transplantation. TCRdb passed the RT-PCR reads through MiXCR, listing each CDR3 protein once. The sample has 70,000 to 85,000 distinct CDR3 sequences; roughly 29% are singletons. Sequenced input: blood, either unsorted or a sorted T cell fraction (not recorded which). These receptors originate from a human donor who was either an allogeneic HSCT recipient or a stem cell or donor lymphocyte infusion donor (not recorded which). It is not recorded whose cells these are; they may come from a transplant donor.

The rearrangement links TRBV30 to TRBJ1-6, with 8 nucleotides matching TRBD1. Per the germline V gene, CDR1 is GTSNPN and CDR2 is SVGIG (reference sequence). The CDR3 is made up of 12 amino acids. The CDR3 DNA reads TGTGCTTGTGGACAGGGTGCCTCACCCCTCCACTTT. This gives the protein CACGQGASPLHF. Together with reference TRBV30 and TRBJ1-6, the CDR3 gives the full variable domain: SQTIHQWPATLVQPVGSPLSLECTVEGTSNPNLYWYRQAAGRGLQLLFYSVGIGQISSEVPQNLSASRPQDRQFILSSKKLLLSDSGFYLCACGQGASPLHFGNGTRLTVT.

This clonotype was seen many times. This chain links TRBV5-6 with TRBJ1-1, with 8 nucleotides matching TRBD1. The CDR3 totals 15 residues. CDR1 is SGHDT, CDR2 YYEEEE, per germline. V was clipped by 4 bases and J by 3 bases; unmatched bases: 8. CDR3 sequence (DNA): TGTGCCAGCAGCCCGGACAGGGCAAGTCACACTGAAGCTTTCTTT. Its translation is CASSPDRASHTEAFF.

J is TRBJ2-5 and V is TRBV7-9, with D unresolved. The V end lost 0 bases, the J end lost 1 base, and 6 bases lay between the germline ends. There are 14 residues in the CDR3. Germline CDR1 reads SEHNR; CDR2 reads FQNEAQ (reference sequence). CDR3 sequence reads: CASSLAGIQETQYF. As DNA, the CDR3 is TGTGCCAGCAGCTTAGCTGGGATCCAAGAGACCCAGTACTTC.

The chain employs TRBV7-9 and TRBJ1-5; D uncertain. The CDR3 spans 12 residues. The V end lost 4 bases, the J end lost 4 bases, and 5 bases lay between the germline ends. Per germline, CDR1 SEHNR and CDR2 FQNEAQ (reference sequence). The CDR3 nucleotides read TGTGCCAGCAGCTGGGGAAATCAGCCCCAGCATTTT. Its protein is CASSWGNQPQHF.

There are many counts of this clonotype. The chain combines TRBV10-3 with TRBJ1-2; D is unclear. V was clipped by 3 bases and J by 8 bases, with 10 bases between them. The CDR3 extends over 12 amino acids. Germline V lookup: CDR1 ENHRY, CDR2 SYGVKD. The DNA for the CDR3 is TGTGCCATCAGTGAATCTGGGGTCGGCTACACCTTC. Its protein is CAISESGVGYTF.

This clonotype was seen only a few times. The rearrangement uses TRBV5-1 and TRBJ1-2, with TRBD1 as a possible D gene (5 bases). The CDR3 consists of 15 residues. Germline lookup yields CDR1 SGHRS and CDR2 YFSETQ. Deletions cut 6 bases from V and 5 bases from J, with 20 bases between. The CDR3 sequence: CASKEVAGQVYGYTF. In DNA, the CDR3 is TGCGCCAGCAAAGAGGTTGCAGGGCAGGTTTATGGCTACACCTTC.

This clonotype turned up a few times. This chain links TRBV18 with TRBJ2-7, with a possible D match to TRBD2 (5 bases). V was pared by 3 bases and J by 0 bases, with 21 bases between. Per germline, CDR1 KGHSH and CDR2 LQKENI. The CDR3 is 18 residues long. CDR3 in amino acids: CASSPPRPEGLSSYEQYF. The CDR3 nucleotides read TGTGCCAGCTCACCCCCCAGGCCCGAGGGTTTGAGCTCCTACGAGCAGTACTTC.

The chain is built from TRBV5-1 and TRBJ1-6; tentatively, D is TRBD1 (5 bases). The CDR3 is made up of 14 amino acids. V dropped 4 bases and J dropped 9 bases, with 14 bases sitting between them. Germline CDR1 reads SGHRS; CDR2 reads YFSETQ. The CDR3 loop reads CASSGLQGASPLHF. CDR3 bases: TGCGCCAGCAGCGGCTTGCAGGGTGCTTCACCCCTCCACTTT. The full variable domain, with the rest looked up from reference TRBV5-1 and TRBJ1-6, is KAGVTQTPRYLIKTRGQQVTLSCSPISGHRSVSWYQQTPGQGLQFLFEYFSETQRNKGNFPGRFSGRQFSNSRSEMNVSTLELGDSALYLCASSGLQGASPLHFGNGTRLTVT.

The rearrangement uses TRBV19 and TRBJ2-7; 9 bases are a match to TRBD1. CDR3 length: 15 amino acids. V trimming: 3 bases; J trimming: 3 bases; junction bases outside the gene matches: 6. Germline values: CDR1 LNHDA, CDR2 SQIVND (reference sequence). The CDR3 is CASSIARQGVYEQYF. CDR3 coding DNA: TGTGCCAGTAGTATCGCGAGACAGGGGGTCTACGAGCAGTACTTC. Complete variable domain (other parts from reference TRBV19 and TRBJ2-7): DGGITQSPKYLFRKEGQNVTLSCEQNLNHDAMYWYRQDPGQGLRLIYYSQIVNDFQKGDIAEGYSVSREKKESFPLTVTSAQKNPTAFYLCASSIARQGVYEQYFGPGTRLTVT.

This clonotype showed up many times. This chain connects TRBV12-3 or TRBV12-4 to TRBJ2-5; D ambiguous. CDR3 length equals 15 residues. Between the trimmed V and J ends, which lost 2 bases and 4 bases, there was a span of 14 bases. The CDR3 sequence is CASSLIQMPRETQYF. The DNA of the CDR3 is TGTGCCAGCAGTTTAATCCAGATGCCGAGAGAGACCCAGTACTTC.

Ten or more counts support this clonotype. For the CDR3, the DNA is TGTGCCAGCTCACCAGCCCGGCGGTCGGGTCAGCCCCAGCATTTT. It encodes CASSPARRSGQPQHF. The chain employs TRBV18 and TRBJ1-5; D not resolved. Trimming shortened V by 2 bases and J by 6 bases, and 14 bases separated the two germline ends. Germline V gene data show CDR1 as KGHSH and CDR2 as LQKENI. This CDR3 contains 15 residues. Filled out from reference TRBV18 and TRBJ1-5, the complete variable domain reads NAGVMQNPRHLVRRRGQEARLRCSPMKGHSHVYWYRQLPEEGLKFMVYLQKENIIDESGMPKERFSAEFPKEGPSILRIQQVVRGDSAAYFCASSPARRSGQPQHFGDGTRLSIL.

The chain recombines TRBV2 with TRBJ1-4; 7 bases match TRBD1. Germline V CDR1 and CDR2: SNHLY, FYNNEI. Trimming took 6 bases from V and 4 from J; bases not matched to a gene: 5. The CDR3 is made up of 14 amino acids. The CDR3 DNA reads TGTGCCAGCAGCCCGACAGGGTTTAATGAAAAACTGTTTTTT. Its translation is CASSPTGFNEKLFF.

The chain combines TRBV6-5 with TRBJ2-3, with 7 bases identical to TRBD2. Unmatched junction bases numbered 15, after V lost 0 bases and J lost 3 bases. The CDR3 spans 19 residues. Germline V gene data show CDR1 as MNHEY and CDR2 as SVGAGI. The CDR3 nucleotides read TGTGCCAGCAGTTACTCCCGGGGAAGCGGGGCGGACCTAACAGATACGCAGTATTTT. The encoded protein is CASSYSRGSGADLTDTQYF.

In its sample, this clonotype was seen a few times. V usage is TRBV10-3 and J usage is TRBJ2-3; 9 positions match TRBD1. The CDR3 is made up of 14 amino acids. Germline assignment: CDR1 ENHRY and CDR2 SYGVKD. With V trimmed by 6 bases and J by 7 bases, 8 bases remained unmatched. The CDR3: CAISNTGGANTQYF. CDR3 DNA: TGTGCCATCAGCAACACAGGGGGCGCGAATACGCAGTATTTT.

The V and J genes are TRBV4-2 and TRBJ1-4; a weak D match, TRBD1 (5 bases). V lost 0 bases and J 8 bases, leaving 16 bases between the germline ends. From germline, CDR1 is LGHNA and CDR2 YNFKEQ. CDR3 length: 16 residues. The CDR3 DNA sequence: TGTGCCAGCAGCCAAGAAACGGGGACGTACCAAGAAAAACTGTTTTTT. This codes for CASSQETGTYQEKLFF.

The chain employs TRBV3-1 and TRBJ1-2, with a weak D call TRBD1 (6 bases). The CDR3 consists of 14 residues. Trimming took off 2 bases at V and 9 bases at J, with 16 bases between the two ends. Germline loops: CDR1 LGHDT, CDR2 YNNKEL (reference sequence). The CDR3 coding sequence is TGTGCCAGCAGCCAAATGGGGGGGCCCCTAAGCTACACCTTC. This translates into CASSQMGGPLSYTF.

This sequence joins TRBV10-3 and TRBJ1-1; TRBD1 is a possible D gene (5 bases). The CDR3 runs to 13 residues. The V gene lost 4 bases and the J gene lost 3 bases, with 9 bases spanning the gap. Germline V lookup: CDR1 ENHRY, CDR2 SYGVKD. CDR3 residues: CAISVGADTEAFF. The DNA of the CDR3 is TGTGCCATCAGTGTTGGGGCGGACACTGAAGCTTTCTTT.

This clonotype was seen only once. The V and J genes are TRBV5-1 and TRBJ2-2; 9 bases agree with TRBD2. With 4 bases clipped from V and 4 bases from J, the junction kept 11 bases outside the gene matches. The length of the CDR3 is 17 residues. Germline lookup yields CDR1 SGHRS and CDR2 YFSETQ. CDR3: CASSGVVAGASTGELFF. The DNA for the CDR3 is TGCGCCAGCAGCGGCGTTGTAGCGGGGGCCTCCACCGGGGAGCTGTTTTTT.

V gene TRBV5-1 combines with J gene TRBJ2-4, with TRBD2 matching 14 bases. The germline gives CDR1 SGHRS, CDR2 YFSETQ. The CDR3 is made up of 19 amino acids. Trimming took 7 bases from V and 1 from J; bases not matched to a gene: 13. This chain's CDR3 is CASRRLGLAGAGAKNIQYF. The CDR3 nucleotides are TGCGCCAGCCGCCGCCTGGGACTAGCGGGAGCTGGTGCCAAAAACATTCAGTACTTC. The variable domain in full, with the rest retrieved from reference TRBV5-1 and TRBJ2-4, is KAGVTQTPRYLIKTRGQQVTLSCSPISGHRSVSWYQQTPGQGLQFLFEYFSETQRNKGNFPGRFSGRQFSNSRSEMNVSTLELGDSALYLCASRRLGLAGAGAKNIQYFGAGTRLSVL.

This clonotype showed up many times. One end of the junction varies from germline; a read error may be responsible. This chain uses TRBV20-1 with TRBJ1-2; no clear D gene. The CDR3 covers 12 residues. Per the germline V gene, CDR1 is DFQATT and CDR2 is SNEGSKA (reference sequence). As DNA, the CDR3 is TGCAGTGCCAGAGGGATGGTCTATGGCTACACCTTC. Protein sequence: CSARGMVYGYTF.

This clonotype was seen more than once but under ten times. CDR3 nucleotide sequence: TGTGCCAGCAGTCTCAGGGGGAGTAGCAATCAGCCCCAGCATTTT. Residues: CASSLRGSSNQPQHF. The V and J genes are TRBV12-3 or TRBV12-4 and TRBJ1-5; 7 nucleotides agree with TRBD1. V was clipped by 5 bases and J by 0 bases; unmatched bases: 4. The length of the CDR3 is 15 residues.

V gene TRBV5-1 combines with J gene TRBJ1-4, with 7 nucleotides matching TRBD1. The CDR3 runs to 13 residues. V trimming: 0 bases; J trimming: 7 bases; junction bases outside the gene matches: 0. CDR1 is SGHRS, CDR2 YFSETQ, per germline. CDR3 loop: CASSLDRGEKLFF. In DNA, the CDR3 is TGCGCCAGCAGCTTGGACAGGGGTGAAAAACTGTTTTTT.

This clonotype was seen only a few times. The J gene is TRBJ2-7, the V gene TRBV12-3 or TRBV12-4; D possibly matches TRBD1 or TRBD2 (5 bases each). The CDR3 is 14 amino acids. V lost 6 bases to trimming and J lost 6 bases, with 18 bases between them. The CDR3 DNA sequence: TGTGCCAGCAGCAAGCGCCGGGACCCTTTCGAGCAGTACTTC. Protein: CASSKRRDPFEQYF.

The sample holds a few counts of this clonotype. The chain couples TRBV10-3 to TRBJ1-5; perhaps TRBD1 as D (6 bases). V was clipped by 4 bases and J by 10 bases, with 14 bases between them. There are 13 residues in the CDR3. The germline CDR1 and CDR2 sequences are ENHRY and SYGVKD. The CDR3: CAISGQAQGPQHF. In DNA, the CDR3 is TGTGCCATCAGTGGACAGGCCCAGGGACCCCAGCATTTT.